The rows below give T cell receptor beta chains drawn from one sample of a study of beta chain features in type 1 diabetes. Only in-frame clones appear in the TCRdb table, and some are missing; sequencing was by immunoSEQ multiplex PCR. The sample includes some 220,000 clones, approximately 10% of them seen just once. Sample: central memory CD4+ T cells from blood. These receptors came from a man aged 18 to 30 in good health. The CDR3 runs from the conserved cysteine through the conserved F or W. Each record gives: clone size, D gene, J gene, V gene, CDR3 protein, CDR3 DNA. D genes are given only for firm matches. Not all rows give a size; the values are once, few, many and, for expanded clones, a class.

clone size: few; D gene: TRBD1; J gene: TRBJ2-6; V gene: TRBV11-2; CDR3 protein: CASRPGTGVSGANVLTF; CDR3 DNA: TGTGCCAGCAGACCCGGGACAGGGGTTTCTGGGGCCAACGTCCTGACTTTC
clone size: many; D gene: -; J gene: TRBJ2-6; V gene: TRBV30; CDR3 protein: CAWTNPSGANVLTF; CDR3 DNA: TGTGCCTGGACTAACCCGTCTGGGGCCAACGTCCTGACTTTC
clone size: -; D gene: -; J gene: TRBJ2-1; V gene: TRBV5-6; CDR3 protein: CASSRQHIYNEQFF; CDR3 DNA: TGTGCCAGCAGCCGACAGCACATCTACAATGAGCAGTTCTTC
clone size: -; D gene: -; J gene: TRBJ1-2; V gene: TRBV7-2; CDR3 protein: CASSQTVWGYTF; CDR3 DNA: TGTGCCAGCAGCCAGACTGTTTGGGGCTACACCTTC
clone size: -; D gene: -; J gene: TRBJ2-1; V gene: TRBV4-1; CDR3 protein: CASSKGAGWDGEQFF; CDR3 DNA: TGCGCCAGCAGCAAGGGGGCGGGATGGGATGGTGAGCAGTTCTTC
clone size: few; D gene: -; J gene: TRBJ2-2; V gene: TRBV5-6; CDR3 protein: CASSPYTGELFF; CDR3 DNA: TGTGCCAGCAGCCCCTACACCGGGGAGCTGTTTTTT
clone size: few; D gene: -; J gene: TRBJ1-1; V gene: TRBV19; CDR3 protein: CASSILGNTEAFF; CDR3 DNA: TGTGCCAGTAGTATTTTGGGAAACACTGAAGCTTTCTTT
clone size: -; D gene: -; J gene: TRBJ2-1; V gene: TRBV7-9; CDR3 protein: CASSLGTNNEQFF; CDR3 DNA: TGTGCCAGCAGCTTAGGAACAAACAATGAGCAGTTCTTC
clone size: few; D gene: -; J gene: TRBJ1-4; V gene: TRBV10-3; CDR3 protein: CAISNVGEKLFF; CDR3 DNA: TGTGCCATCAGTAACGTAGGTGAAAAACTGTTTTTT
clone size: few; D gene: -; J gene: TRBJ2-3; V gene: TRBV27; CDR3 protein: CASSLRTVTDTQYF; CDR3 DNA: TGTGCCAGCAGTCTACGGACAGTCACAGATACGCAGTATTTT
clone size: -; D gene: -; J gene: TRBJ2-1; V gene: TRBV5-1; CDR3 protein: CASSLGQPGNEQFF; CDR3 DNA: TGCGCCAGCAGCTTGGGACAGCCCGGCAATGAGCAGTTCTTC